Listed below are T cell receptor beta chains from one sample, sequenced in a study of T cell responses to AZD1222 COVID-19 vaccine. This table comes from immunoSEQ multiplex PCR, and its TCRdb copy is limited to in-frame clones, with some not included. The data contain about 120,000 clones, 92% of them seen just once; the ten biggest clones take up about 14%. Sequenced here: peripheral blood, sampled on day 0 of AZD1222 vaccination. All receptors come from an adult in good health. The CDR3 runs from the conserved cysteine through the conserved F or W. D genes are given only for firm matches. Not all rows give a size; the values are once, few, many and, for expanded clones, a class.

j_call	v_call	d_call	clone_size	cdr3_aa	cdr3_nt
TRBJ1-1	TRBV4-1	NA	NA	CASSQFTGLNTEAFF	TGCGCCAGCAGCCAATTTACAGGGTTGAACACTGAAGCTTTCTTT
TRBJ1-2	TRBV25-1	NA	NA	CASSEFEAVGYTF	TGTGCCAGCAGTGAATTTGAGGCTGTCGGCTACACCTTC
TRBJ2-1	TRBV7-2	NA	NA	CASSPPGVGLHNEQFF	TGTGCCAGCAGCCCCCCGGGGGTGGGACTGCACAATGAGCAGTTCTTC
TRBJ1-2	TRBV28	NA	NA	CASSFGGNYGYTF	TGTGCCAGCAGTTTTGGCGGTAACTATGGCTACACCTTC
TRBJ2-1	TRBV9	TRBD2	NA	CASNEAGGSYNEQFF	TGTGCCAGCAATGAAGCGGGAGGTTCCTACAATGAGCAGTTCTTC
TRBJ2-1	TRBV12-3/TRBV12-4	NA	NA	CASSWRGVEQFF	TGTGCCAGCAGCTGGAGAGGGGTTGAGCAGTTCTTC
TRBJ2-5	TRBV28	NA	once	CASSLSSSQYF	TGTGCCAGCAGTTTATCCAGTAGCCAGTACTTC
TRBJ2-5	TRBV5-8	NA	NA	CASSHKTTHPQMGETQYF	TGTGCCAGCAGCCACAAGACGACCCACCCCCAGATGGGTGAGACCCAGTACTTC
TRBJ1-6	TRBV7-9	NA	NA	CASSEGSSYNSPLHF	TGTGCCAGCAGCGAAGGGAGCTCCTATAATTCACCCCTCCACTTT
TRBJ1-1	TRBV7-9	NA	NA	CASSLGTGNTEAFF	TGTGCCAGCAGCTTAGGCACAGGGAACACTGAAGCTTTCTTT
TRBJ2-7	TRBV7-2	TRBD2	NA	CASSLGTGRLAGTSYEQYF	TGTGCCAGCAGCTTAGGTACGGGTCGACTAGCGGGTACTTCCTACGAGCAGTACTTC
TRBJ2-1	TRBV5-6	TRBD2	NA	CASSGKTTSGSDEQFF	TGTGCCAGCAGCGGGAAAACGACTAGCGGGAGCGATGAGCAGTTCTTC
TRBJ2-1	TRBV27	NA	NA	CASSRTQASYNEQFF	TGTGCCAGCAGTCGCACCCAGGCCTCCTACAATGAGCAGTTCTTC
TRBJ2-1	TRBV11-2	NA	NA	CASSPPSVEQFF	TGTGCCAGCAGCCCTCCGTCGGTCGAGCAGTTCTTC
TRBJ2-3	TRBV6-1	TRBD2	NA	CASSAGLAGGPSNTQYF	TGTGCCAGCAGTGCGGGACTAGCGGGAGGGCCCTCGAATACGCAGTATTTT